In its sample, the clone carrying this T cell receptor (beta chain) was seen once. The antigen is undetermined. This record belongs to a study of Ad26.COV2.S vaccination and SARS-CoV-2 variants. Study findings and constraints: Post-vaccination spike-specific CD8+ and CD4+ T cell responses reportedly had substantial breadth. The study found higher spike-specific TCR breadth in vaccine than placebo recipients.

The method was immunoSEQ multiplex PCR; TCRdb's version includes in-frame clones alone and lacks a portion of them. The repertoire includes roughly 510,000 clones, roughly nine tenths of them detected once, and about 13% sits in the top ten. As to treatment: roughly 18 received Ad26.COV2.S at low or high dose, single or two shots; 5 received placebo; per-sample allocation not given. Following the first vaccine or placebo injection, samples were taken on day 63. Specimen: peripheral blood, collected in a trial of Ad26.COV2.S vaccine versus placebo. The sequence came from a person aged 18-65 years who received the Ad26.COV2.S COVID-19 vaccine or a placebo.

The CDR3 DNA follows: TGTGCCAGCAGCCCGAACGGGGCGGGACGATACATTCCACGGGAGCAGTACTTC. The encoded protein is CASSPNGAGRYIPREQYF. V usage is TRBV11-2 and J usage is TRBJ2-7, with D possibly TRBD2 on 6 matching bases. V was trimmed by 5 bases and J by 7 bases, leaving 30 bases between them. Germline CDR1 and CDR2: SGHAT and FQNNGV. The length of the CDR3 is 18 residues.